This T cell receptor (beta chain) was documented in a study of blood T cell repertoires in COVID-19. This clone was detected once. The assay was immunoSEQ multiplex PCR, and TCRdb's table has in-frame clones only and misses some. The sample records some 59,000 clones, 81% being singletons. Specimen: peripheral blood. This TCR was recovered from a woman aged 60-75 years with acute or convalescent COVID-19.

In nucleotides, the CDR3 is TGCAGCGTTGAGGGCAGGCTGAACACTGAAGCTTTCTTT. As protein: CSVEGRLNTEAFF. The J gene is TRBJ1-1, the V gene TRBV29-1; D is unclear. CDR1 and CDR2 (germline): SQVTM, ANQGSEA. The CDR3 spans 13 residues. Trimming took off 3 bases at V and 0 bases at J, with 8 bases between the two ends.